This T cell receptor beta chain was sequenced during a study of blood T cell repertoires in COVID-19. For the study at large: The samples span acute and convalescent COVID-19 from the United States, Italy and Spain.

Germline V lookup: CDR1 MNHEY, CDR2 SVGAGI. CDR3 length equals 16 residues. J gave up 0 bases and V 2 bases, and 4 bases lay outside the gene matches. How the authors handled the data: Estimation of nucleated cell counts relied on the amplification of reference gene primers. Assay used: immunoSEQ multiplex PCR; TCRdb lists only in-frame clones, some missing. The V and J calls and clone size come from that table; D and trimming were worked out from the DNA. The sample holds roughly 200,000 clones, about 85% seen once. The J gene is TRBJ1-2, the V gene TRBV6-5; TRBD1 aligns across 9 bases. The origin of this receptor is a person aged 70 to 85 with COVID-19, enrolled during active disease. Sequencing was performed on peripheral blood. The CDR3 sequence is CASSYGQGPANYGYTF. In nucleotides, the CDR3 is TGTGCCAGCAGTTACGGACAGGGGCCGGCTAACTATGGCTACACCTTC.